Presented here are 2 T cell receptor beta chains from one specimen sequenced in a study of blood T cell repertoires in COVID-19. Sequencing used immunoSEQ multiplex PCR; TCRdb keeps in-frame clones, though not all of them. The top ten clones hold roughly 9.4% of a sample with about 390,000 clones, just under 90% of them seen once. Sequencing used PBMCs or T cells enriched from blood (not recorded which). The origin of the receptors is a woman aged 50 to 60 who had recovered from COVID-19.

A single count supports this clone. The chain uses TRBV5-1 and TRBJ1-6, with D unclear. The ends were cut back, 4 bases at V and 10 bases at J, with 18 bases in the middle. The germline gives CDR1 SGHRS, CDR2 YFSETQ. The CDR3 covers 15 residues. This CDR3 reads CASSTQTLAGSPLHF. CDR3 nucleotide sequence: TGCGCCAGCAGCACGCAGACTCTAGCGGGGTCACCCCTCCACTTT. Full variable domain (missing parts from reference TRBV5-1 and TRBJ1-6): KAGVTQTPRYLIKTRGQQVTLSCSPISGHRSVSWYQQTPGQGLQFLFEYFSETQRNKGNFPGRFSGRQFSNSRSEMNVSTLELGDSALYLCASSTQTLAGSPLHFGNGTRLTVT.

The chain has TRBV2 and TRBJ2-5; 10 nucleotides line up with TRBD2. The CDR3 consists of 15 residues. Germline CDR1 reads SNHLY; CDR2 reads FYNNEI. With 5 bases clipped from V and 4 bases from J, the junction kept 7 bases outside the gene matches. In DNA form, the CDR3 reads TGTGCCAGCAGTTCCTTTAGCGGGGGGCGAGAGACCCAGTACTTC. Amino acid sequence: CASSSFSGGRETQYF. The variable domain in full, with the rest retrieved from reference TRBV2 and TRBJ2-5, is EPEVTQTPSHQVTQMGQEVILRCVPISNHLYFYWYRQILGQKVEFLVSFYNNEISEKSEIFDDQFSVERPDGSNFTLKIRSTKLEDSAMYFCASSSFSGGRETQYFGPGTRLLVL.